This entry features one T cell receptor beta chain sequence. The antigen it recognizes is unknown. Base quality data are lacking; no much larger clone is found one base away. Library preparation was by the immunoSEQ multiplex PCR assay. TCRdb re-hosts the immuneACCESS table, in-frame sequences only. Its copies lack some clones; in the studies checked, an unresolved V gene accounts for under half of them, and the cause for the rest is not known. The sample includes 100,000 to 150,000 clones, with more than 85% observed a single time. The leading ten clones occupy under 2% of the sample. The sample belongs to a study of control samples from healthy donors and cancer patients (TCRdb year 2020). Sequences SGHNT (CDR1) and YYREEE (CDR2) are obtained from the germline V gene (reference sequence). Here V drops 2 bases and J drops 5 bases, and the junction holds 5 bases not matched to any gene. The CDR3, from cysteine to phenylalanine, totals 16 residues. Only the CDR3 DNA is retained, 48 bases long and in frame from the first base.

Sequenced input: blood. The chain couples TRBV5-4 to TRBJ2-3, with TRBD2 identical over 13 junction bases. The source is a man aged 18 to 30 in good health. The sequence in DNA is TGTGCCAGCAGCTTAAGACTAGCGGGAGGTATAGATACGCAGTATTTT. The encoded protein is CASSLRLAGGIDTQYF. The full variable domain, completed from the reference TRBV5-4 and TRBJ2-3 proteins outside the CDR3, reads ETGVTQSPTHLIKTRGQQVTLRCSSQSGHNTVSWYQQALGQGPQFIFQYYREEENGRGNFPPRFSGLQFPNYSSELNVNALELDDSALYLCASSLRLAGGIDTQYFGPGTRLTVL.